This TCR beta chain appears in the sequencing data of a study of OX40 agonist ivuxolimab in advanced cancers. Study-level information: Six ivuxolimab dose levels, 0.01 to 10 mg/kg, were given intravenously every 2 weeks. A male proportion of 82.7% was recorded, with mean age around 64 years and range about 20 to 79. Notes on the study in general: Dosing at 0.1 to 3.0 mg/kg was accompanied by clonal expansion of CD4+ and CD8+ blood T cells by week 6.

Clones were sequenced by immunoSEQ multiplex PCR, and TCRdb holds only the in-frame ones, with some missing. The sample includes tens of thousands of clones, roughly nine tenths of them seen just once. CDR1 is MDHEN, CDR2 SYDVKM, per germline. V shed 2 bases and J shed 2 bases, with 6 bases lying between them. This CDR3 has 13 residues. In the case of this clone: The antigen is unknown.

Patients who had autoimmune disease history or got systemic immunosuppression were left out. This specimen was CD4+ or CD8+ T cells sorted from blood, taken in a trial of the OX40 agonist ivuxolimab. This receptor was taken from an adult with an advanced solid tumor such as melanoma, head and neck, liver or kidney cancer. The chain carries TRBV28 and TRBJ1-1; no firm D call. The CDR3 sequence: CASSLTGNTEAFF. Here the CDR3 DNA reads TGTGCCAGCAGTTTAACCGGAAACACTGAAGCTTTCTTT. The variable domain in full, completed from reference TRBV28 and TRBJ1-1, reads DVKVTQSSRYLVKRTGEKVFLECVQDMDHENMFWYRQDPGLGLRLIYFSYDVKMKEKGDIPEGYSVSREKKERFSLILESASTNQTSMYLCASSLTGNTEAFFGQGTRLTVV.